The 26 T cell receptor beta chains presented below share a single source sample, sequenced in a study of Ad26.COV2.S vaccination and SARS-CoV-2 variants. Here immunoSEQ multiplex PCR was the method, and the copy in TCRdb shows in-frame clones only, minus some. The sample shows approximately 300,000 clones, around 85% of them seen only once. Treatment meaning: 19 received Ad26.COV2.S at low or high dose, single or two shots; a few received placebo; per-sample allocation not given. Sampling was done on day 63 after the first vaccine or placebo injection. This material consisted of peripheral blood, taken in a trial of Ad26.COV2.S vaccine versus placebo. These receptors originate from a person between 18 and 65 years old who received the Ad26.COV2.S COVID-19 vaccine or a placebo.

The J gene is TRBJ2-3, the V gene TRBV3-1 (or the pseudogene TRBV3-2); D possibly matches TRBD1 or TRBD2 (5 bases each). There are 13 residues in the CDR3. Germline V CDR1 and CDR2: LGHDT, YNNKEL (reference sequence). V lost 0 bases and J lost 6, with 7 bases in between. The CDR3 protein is CASSQEWGDTQYF. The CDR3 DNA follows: TGTGCCAGCAGCCAAGAATGGGGGGATACGCAGTATTTT.

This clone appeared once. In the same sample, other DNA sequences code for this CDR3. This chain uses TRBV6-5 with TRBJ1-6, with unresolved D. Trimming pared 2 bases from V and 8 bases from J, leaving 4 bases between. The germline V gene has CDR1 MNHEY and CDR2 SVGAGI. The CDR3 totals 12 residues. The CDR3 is CASSYGDSPLHF. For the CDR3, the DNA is TGTGCCAGCAGTTACGGGGATTCACCCCTCCACTTT.

The CDR3, as DNA: TGCGCCAGCAGCCCCAGGGACCGCGAGTCCTACGAGCAGTACTTC. Translating it yields CASSPRDRESYEQYF. The chain recombines TRBV5-1 with TRBJ2-7; D is perhaps TRBD1 or TRBD2 (5 bases each). Between the trimmed V and J ends, which lost 4 bases and 1 base, there was a span of 15 bases. The V gene's germline CDR1 is SGHRS and CDR2 YFSETQ. This CDR3 is built from 15 residues.

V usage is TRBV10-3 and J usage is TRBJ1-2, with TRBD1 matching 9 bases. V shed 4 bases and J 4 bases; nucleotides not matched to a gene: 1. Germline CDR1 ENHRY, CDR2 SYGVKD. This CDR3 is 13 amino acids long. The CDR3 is CAISGTGAYGYTF. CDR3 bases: TGTGCCATCAGTGGGACAGGGGCCTATGGCTACACCTTC.

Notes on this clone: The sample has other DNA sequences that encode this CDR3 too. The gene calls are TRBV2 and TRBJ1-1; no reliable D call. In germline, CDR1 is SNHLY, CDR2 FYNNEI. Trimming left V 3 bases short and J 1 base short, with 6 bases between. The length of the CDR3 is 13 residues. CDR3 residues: CASSESGNTEAFF. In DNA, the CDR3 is TGTGCCAGCAGTGAGTCTGGGAACACTGAAGCTTTCTTT.

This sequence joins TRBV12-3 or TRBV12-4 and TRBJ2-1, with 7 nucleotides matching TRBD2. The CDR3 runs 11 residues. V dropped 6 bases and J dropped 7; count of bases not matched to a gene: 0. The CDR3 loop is CASRGGNEQFF. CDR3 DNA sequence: TGTGCCAGCAGGGGGGGGAATGAGCAGTTCTTC.

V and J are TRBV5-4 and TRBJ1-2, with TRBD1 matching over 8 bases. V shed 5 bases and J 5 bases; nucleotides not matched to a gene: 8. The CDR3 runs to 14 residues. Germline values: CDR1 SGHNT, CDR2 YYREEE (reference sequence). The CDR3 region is CASSFTGGDYGYTF. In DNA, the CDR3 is TGTGCCAGCAGTTTTACAGGGGGAGATTATGGCTACACCTTC.

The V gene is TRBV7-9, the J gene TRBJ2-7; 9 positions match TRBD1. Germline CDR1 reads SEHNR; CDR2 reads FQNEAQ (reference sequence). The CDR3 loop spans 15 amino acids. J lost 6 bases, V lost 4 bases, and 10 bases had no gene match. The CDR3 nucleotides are TGTGCCAGCAGCTACCAGGCGGGACAGGGACCCGAGCAGTACTTC. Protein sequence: CASSYQAGQGPEQYF.

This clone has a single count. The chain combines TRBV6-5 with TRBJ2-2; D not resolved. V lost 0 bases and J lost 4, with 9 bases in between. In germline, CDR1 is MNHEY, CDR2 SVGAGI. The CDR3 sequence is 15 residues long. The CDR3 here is CASSYSLGSTGELFF. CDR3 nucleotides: TGTGCCAGCAGTTACTCGCTGGGATCCACCGGGGAGCTGTTTTTT.

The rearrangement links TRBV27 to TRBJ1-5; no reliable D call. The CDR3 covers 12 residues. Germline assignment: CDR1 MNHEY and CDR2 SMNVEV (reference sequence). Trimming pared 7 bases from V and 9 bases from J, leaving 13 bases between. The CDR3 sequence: CASTTPPGPQHF. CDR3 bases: TGTGCCAGCACCACTCCCCCTGGGCCCCAGCATTTT.

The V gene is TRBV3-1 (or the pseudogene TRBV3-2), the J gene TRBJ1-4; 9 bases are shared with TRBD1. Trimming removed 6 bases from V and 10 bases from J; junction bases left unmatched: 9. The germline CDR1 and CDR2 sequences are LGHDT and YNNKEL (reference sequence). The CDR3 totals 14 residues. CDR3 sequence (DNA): TGTGCCAGCAGTCCTGACAGGGGGATTGGAAAACTGTTTTTT. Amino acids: CASSPDRGIGKLFF.

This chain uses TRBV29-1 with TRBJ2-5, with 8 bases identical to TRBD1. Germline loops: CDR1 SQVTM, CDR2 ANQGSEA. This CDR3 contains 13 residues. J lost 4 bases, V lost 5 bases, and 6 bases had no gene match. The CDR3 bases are TGCAGCGTTCCTGACAGGGGAGGAGAGACCCAGTACTTC. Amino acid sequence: CSVPDRGGETQYF.

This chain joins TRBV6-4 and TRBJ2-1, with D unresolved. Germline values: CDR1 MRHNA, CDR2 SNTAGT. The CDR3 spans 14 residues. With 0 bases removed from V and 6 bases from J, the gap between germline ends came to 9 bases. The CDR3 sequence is CASSDSASSNEQFF. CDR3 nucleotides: TGTGCCAGCAGTGACTCGGCTAGTAGCAATGAGCAGTTCTTC.

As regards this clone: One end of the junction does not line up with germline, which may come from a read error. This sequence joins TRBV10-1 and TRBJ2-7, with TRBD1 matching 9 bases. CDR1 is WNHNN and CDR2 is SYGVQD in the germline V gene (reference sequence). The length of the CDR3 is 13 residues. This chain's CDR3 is CASSKPSDRGFFF. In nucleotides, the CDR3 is TGCGCCAGCAGTAAGCCCTCGGACAGGGGATTTTTCTTC.

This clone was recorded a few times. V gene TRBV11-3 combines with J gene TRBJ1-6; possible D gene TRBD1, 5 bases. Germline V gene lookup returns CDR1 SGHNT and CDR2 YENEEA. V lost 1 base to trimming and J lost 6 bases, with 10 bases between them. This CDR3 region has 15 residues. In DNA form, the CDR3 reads TGTGCCAGCAGCTTAGGGGCAGGGTCTAATTCACCCCTCCACTTT. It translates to CASSLGAGSNSPLHF.

CDR3 loop: CASSPLAGGRDTQYF. For the CDR3, the DNA is TGTGCCAGCAGTCCCCTGGCGGGGGGCCGAGATACGCAGTATTTT. This chain connects TRBV28 to TRBJ2-3; 8 bases are shared with TRBD2. CDR3 length: 15 amino acids. The germline V gene has CDR1 MDHEN and CDR2 SYDVKM. Trimming removed 5 bases from V and 5 bases from J; junction bases left unmatched: 9.

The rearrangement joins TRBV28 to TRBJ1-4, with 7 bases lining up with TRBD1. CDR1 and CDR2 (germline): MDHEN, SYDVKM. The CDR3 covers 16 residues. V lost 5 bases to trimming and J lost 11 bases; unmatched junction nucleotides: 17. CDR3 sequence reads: CASSETGTVIMMKLFF. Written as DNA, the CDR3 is TGTGCCAGCAGTGAGACCGGGACAGTCATAATGATGAAACTGTTTTTT.

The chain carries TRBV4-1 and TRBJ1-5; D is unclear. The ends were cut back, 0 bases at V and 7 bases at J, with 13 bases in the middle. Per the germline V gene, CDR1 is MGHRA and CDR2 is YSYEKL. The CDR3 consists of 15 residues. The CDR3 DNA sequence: TGCGCCAGCAGCCAAGATTATCGGGGTCGCCAGCCCCAGCATTTT. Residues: CASSQDYRGRQPQHF.

CDR3 loop: CASRQQGYSPLHF. The CDR3 DNA sequence: TGTGCCAGCAGACAACAGGGGTATTCACCCCTCCACTTT. This rearrangement joins TRBV3-1 (or the pseudogene TRBV3-2) to TRBJ1-6; 7 positions match TRBD1. Unmatched junction bases numbered 4, after V lost 6 bases and J lost 8 bases. Germline V gives CDR1 LGHDT, CDR2 YNNKEL (reference sequence). The CDR3 is 13 amino acids.

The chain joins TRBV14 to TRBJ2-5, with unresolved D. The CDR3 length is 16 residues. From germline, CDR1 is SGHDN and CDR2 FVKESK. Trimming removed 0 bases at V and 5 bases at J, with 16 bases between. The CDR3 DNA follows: TGTGCCAGCAGCCAAGACCGCCTCGGATCAAGGGAGACCCAGTACTTC. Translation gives CASSQDRLGSRETQYF.

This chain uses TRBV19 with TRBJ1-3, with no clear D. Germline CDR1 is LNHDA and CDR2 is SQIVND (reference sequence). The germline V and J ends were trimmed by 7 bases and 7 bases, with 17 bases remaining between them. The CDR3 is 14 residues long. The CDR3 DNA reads TGTGCCAGTACCACACGCGGCCTTGGGAACACCATATATTTT. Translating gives CASTTRGLGNTIYF.

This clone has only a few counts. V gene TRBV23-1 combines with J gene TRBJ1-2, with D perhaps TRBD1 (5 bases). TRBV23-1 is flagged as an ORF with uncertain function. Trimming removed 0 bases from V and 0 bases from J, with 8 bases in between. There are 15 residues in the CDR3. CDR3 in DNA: TGCGCCAGCAGTCAATCAACAGGTGCTAACTATGGCTACACCTTC. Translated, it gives CASSQSTGANYGYTF.

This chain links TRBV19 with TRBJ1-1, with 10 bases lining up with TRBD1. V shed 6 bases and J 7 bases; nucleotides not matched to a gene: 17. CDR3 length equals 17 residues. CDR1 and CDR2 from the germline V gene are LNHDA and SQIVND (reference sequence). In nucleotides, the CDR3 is TGTGCCAGTAGCCTTCTACTCCCGGGACAGGGGCAACTTGAAGCTTTCTTT. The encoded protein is CASSLLLPGQGQLEAFF.

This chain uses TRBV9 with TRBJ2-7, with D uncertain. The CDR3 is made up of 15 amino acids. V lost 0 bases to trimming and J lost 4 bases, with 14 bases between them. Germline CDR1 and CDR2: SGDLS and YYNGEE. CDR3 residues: CASSVAAGMAYEQYF. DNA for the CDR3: TGTGCCAGCAGCGTAGCTGCCGGTATGGCGTACGAGCAGTACTTC.

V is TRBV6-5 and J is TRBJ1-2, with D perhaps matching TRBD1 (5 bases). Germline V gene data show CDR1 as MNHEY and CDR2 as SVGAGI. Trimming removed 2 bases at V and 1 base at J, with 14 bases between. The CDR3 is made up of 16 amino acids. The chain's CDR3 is CASSYAPTGVNYGYTF. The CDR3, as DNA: TGTGCCAGCAGTTACGCCCCCACAGGAGTTAACTATGGCTACACCTTC.

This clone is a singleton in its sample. For the CDR3, the DNA is TGTGCCAGCAGCTCCCTGTCGCGGTCTTGGCGGTACGAGCAGTACTTC. Its translation: CASSSLSRSWRYEQYF. This rearrangement joins TRBV28 to TRBJ2-7, with D uncertain. The CDR3 consists of 16 residues. V was pared by 6 bases and J by 4 bases, with 22 bases between. Germline V gene lookup returns CDR1 MDHEN and CDR2 SYDVKM.